This T cell receptor beta chain was retrieved from a study of cytomegalovirus exposure and HLA in healthy donors (dated by TCRdb to 2015 to 2018). Study-wide context: According to a later analysis, the 120 or so validation repertoires were produced on the same platform as the approximately 620 repertoires of the first cohort. The study combined high-throughput TCR immunosequencing, statistical association of individual TCRs with disease status, and machine learning to predict cytomegalovirus infection status. Besides the first cohort of roughly 700 subjects, a separate validation cohort made up of around 120 different subjects was used. The study was designed to test whether signatures of past pathogen exposure could be identified by cataloging public T cell receptors. Broader findings and caveats from the paper: The validation cohort had no HLA typing available for a later analysis, so co-occurrence within that cohort was assessed over all 120 repertoires. In vitro tests confirmed that a few of the cytomegalovirus-associated TCR beta chains recognize cytomegalovirus antigens. The classifier was reported to diagnose cytomegalovirus status with high specificity and sensitivity in both the original and validation cohorts. Of the cluster scores, around 95% were above 0 in a later analysis, which found that TCRs clustered in the first cohort also tended to co-occur in the approximately 120 validation repertoires. In the study, some 160 TCR beta chains were listed as associated with cytomegalovirus. Most TCR sequences were observed very rarely across donors, whereas some public TCRs were present in many individuals. According to the authors, the approach could potentially be generalized to other disease states and immunological phenotypes.

This clone appeared once. The clone's antigen remains unknown. No per-base quality is available; no much larger clone lies one base away. This same CDR3 is encoded by further DNA sequences in the sample. Separate from the approximately 700-subject first cohort, the validation cohort of 120 subjects was the group to which the donors belonged. Libraries were constructed by the immunoSEQ multiplex PCR assay. The paper's processing steps were these. A statistical classification framework was built for diagnosing cytomegalovirus status from the catalog of TCR beta chain sequences. TCRdb took over this immuneACCESS table, retaining in-frame rearrangements with V and J assigned. Such tables are incomplete; in checked studies, under half of the missing clones stem from an unresolved V gene, and the remainder is unexplained. V and J calls plus clone size are reproduced from that table; the DNA served to infer D and trimming. The sample contains 150,000 to 200,000 clones, just under 85% of them found a single time. Clones ranked in the top ten supply around 2.4% of the sample.

The sequencing input was PBMCs. The clonotype originates from a man under 40 in good health and CMV-seropositive.

The CDR3 in this case is CASSYGQGASYEQYF. The sequenced DNA: TGTGCCAGCAGTTACGGTCAGGGGGCAAGCTACGAGCAGTACTTC. This receptor chain uses TRBV6-5 and TRBJ2-7; 8 central bases correspond to TRBD1. The CDR3 goes from the cysteine to the phenylalanine over 15 residues. The sequence is cut down to CDR3 DNA, 45 bases in frame from base 1. Trimming removed 2 bases from V and 3 bases from J; the gene matches leave 6 bases unexplained. CDR1 and CDR2, looked up from the germline V gene, are MNHEY and SVGAGI.